One T cell receptor (beta chain) is described in this entry. No antigen is known for it. The data derive from a study of response to subunit inactivated influenza vaccine. Study-wide points: The authors suggested that few new T cells are recruited per seasonal influenza vaccination.

TCRdb analysed the RT-PCR reads with MiXCR anew, one entry per CDR3 protein. The repertoire holds roughly 630,000 distinct CDR3 sequences, with around 15% as singletons. After removal of 6 bases from V and 1 base from J, the junction contained 4 bases not matched to a gene. The CDR3 runs 15 residues. The V gene's germline CDR1 is MNHNS and CDR2 SASEGT. This sample comprised PBMCs from blood, obtained around 14 days before vaccination. This sequence originates from a middle-aged man who received an inactivated influenza vaccine. The V call is TRBV6-1, the J call TRBJ2-3; 10 bases match TRBD2. CDR3 in DNA: TGTGCCAGCAGCCGGACTAGCGGAGGCACAGATACGCAGTATTTT. Translation gives CASSRTSGGTDTQYF.